Reported below is one T cell receptor beta chain. This clonotype turned up a few times. The specificity of this receptor is unknown. No much larger clone exists at a distance of one base, and base qualities are not known. This sample is drawn from a study of T cells in Graves' hyperthyroidism and ophthalmopathy (dated by TCRdb to the late 2010s). Notes on the research overall: A discovery cohort of about 95 patients, about 40 with Graves' ophthalmopathy and about 58 with stable Graves' hyperthyroidism, was used to find distinguishing TCR V-J signatures. TCR Vbeta CDR3 sequencing of 130 to 150 peripheral blood samples (over 40 ophthalmopathy, approximately 80 hyperthyroidism and approximately 17 progressor patients) is reported in the paper. After blood sampling, hyperthyroidism patients were treated with methimazole at a starting dose of 30 mg daily, and ophthalmopathy patients were treated with high-dose intravenous methylprednisolone. The 100 discovery patients were divided at random into training and test sets in a 7:3 ratio. In about 6 Graves' hyperthyroidism patients, the study also compared T-cell repertoires from thyroid tissue with T-cell repertoires from blood. Prospective prediction of ophthalmopathy was tested in an independent validation cohort of 18 to 20 hyperthyroidism patients and 15 to 17 patients who later progressed to ophthalmopathy.

Exclusion was applied to patients with uncontrolled infections, other autoimmune diseases, pregnancy or lactation. Diagnoses relied on clinical symptoms, serum thyroxine and TRAb, thyroid ultrasound and orbital computed tomography. Total RNA was extracted with Trizol reagent, and quality was checked on an Agilent 2100 Bioanalyzer. The TCR beta CDR3 regions were amplified from RNA transcripts. A first-round RT-PCR of the TCR CDR3 used the HTBI primer set with the Qiagen OneStep RT-PCR kit. Libraries were constructed in a second round of multiplex PCR, after which size selection and purification were performed. Paired-end sequencing of the libraries was performed with 100 bp reads on an Illumina HiSeq2000. Regarding the original processing steps: SOAPnuke was used to process the raw data, throwing out any read that contained adapters or uncalled bases, had a mean Phred below 15, or lacked an exact constant-primer or identifier match. COPE v1.2.5 was used to merge the high-quality paired reads, and each unique nucleotide sequence was defined as a clonotype. MiTCR v1.1 was used to align the clonotypes against IMGT TRBV, TRBD and TRBJ reference segments. The analysis included only V-J combinations with a frequency above 0.0001, which together covered around 99% of the repertoires. The TCS score was defined as F50 (clonal expansion) divided by E x V (chaos), with BLOSUM62-based TCRdist calculated between CDR3 peptides within each V-J. Welch's t-statistics and random forest reduced around 510 V-J features to 13, which were used in a naive Bayes classifier (R e1071). The similarity between thyroid and blood repertoires was quantified using the Morisita-Horn index. Starting from the raw public reads, TCRdb applied fastp trimming at Q25, assembled clones with MiXCR and retained in-frame beta chains. Rows are combined by CDR3 protein, so each entry shows the most common genes and DNA. The V and J calls here are based on TCRdb, not the publication. The sample yields fewer than 650,000 distinct CDR3 sequences; 46% were counted once. The biggest ten clones account for about two fifths of the sample.

Trimming leaves V shorter by 7 bases and J shorter by 0 bases, with the junction holding 4 bases beyond the gene matches. From cysteine to phenylalanine, the CDR3 is 14 amino acids long. The entry retains the CDR3 DNA only, 42 bases that are in frame from base 1. Study-wide conclusions, independent of this receptor: Most expanded thyroid clonotypes (frequency above 0.001) were also found in blood, which suggests that blood repertoires may mirror thyroid immune responses. A model built on a 13 V-J signature distinguished ophthalmopathy from stable hyperthyroidism, reaching 85% to 90% sensitivity and 81% to 83% specificity in cross-validation and 80%/75% in testing. Sample size was not statistically predetermined, and investigators were not blinded to group allocation. During validation, the model predicted progression to ophthalmopathy a median of approximately 6 months ahead of onset, with 60% to 71% sensitivity and around 72% specificity.

The receptor chain draws on TRBV12-3 or TRBV12-4 and TRBJ1-2; a stretch of 8 junction bases matches TRBD1. The material sequenced was peripheral blood or thyroid tissue (not recorded which). This receptor was obtained from an adult woman with Graves' disease, either hyperthyroidism or ophthalmopathy (not recorded which). The DNA sequence is as follows: TGTGCCAGCAAGAAGGACAGGGCTAACTATGGCTACACCTTC. Translated, it gives CASKKDRANYGYTF.